The 4 T cell receptor beta chains below were found in one sample sequenced in a study of T cells in localized non-small cell lung cancer (dated by TCRdb to 2019 to 2021). The library was made by the immunoSEQ multiplex PCR assay. In its TCRdb copy, this immuneACCESS table keeps in-frame sequences only and misses some clones. Where compared with another copy, unresolved V genes explain less than half of these, and the others have no known cause. The sample has a few thousand clones on record, roughly 25% of them singletons. The ten largest clones represent approximately 16% of the sample. Here the sequenced sample was lung tumor tissue, taken before any cancer treatment. The receptors here all came from a male donor aged 60 or over with stage I lung adenocarcinoma.

This clone has a handful of counts. The J gene is TRBJ2-3, the V gene TRBV6-8, with D perhaps TRBD2 (6 bases). The germline V and J ends were trimmed by 6 bases and 0 bases, with 10 bases remaining between them. The CDR3 loop spans 14 amino acids. Germline assignment: CDR1 MNHGY and CDR2 SAAAGT. CDR3 DNA: TGTGCCAGCAGCCCGGGACTTAGCACAGATACGCAGTATTTT. Translating it yields CASSPGLSTDTQYF.

This clone is categorized as medium-sized. The chain links TRBV6-8 to TRBJ1-5; D possibly corresponds to TRBD1 (5 bases). The V gene lost 5 bases and the J gene lost 0 bases, with 14 bases spanning the gap. The CDR3 spans 16 residues. Germline values: CDR1 MNHGY, CDR2 SAAAGT. For the CDR3, the DNA is TGTGCCAGCAGTGACACACAGGTGTATAGCAATCAGCCCCAGCATTTT. It codes for CASSDTQVYSNQPQHF.

Only a few counts were recorded for this clone. The rearrangement uses TRBV6-8 and TRBJ1-1; D unresolved. The V gene's germline CDR1 is MNHGY and CDR2 SAAAGT. The CDR3 has 17 amino acids. V was shortened by 6 bases and J by 4 bases, with 24 bases between the two germline ends. CDR3 in DNA: TGTGCCAGCAGCCCCGCGGGCTACGAACGCATGTCCACTGAAGCTTTCTTT. It yields the protein CASSPAGYERMSTEAFF.

The chain links TRBV11-3 to TRBJ1-3, with a possible D match to TRBD1 (5 bases). The germline V and J ends were trimmed by 5 bases and 0 bases, with 8 bases remaining between them. The length of the CDR3 is 14 residues. Germline lookup yields CDR1 SGHNT and CDR2 YENEEA. The CDR3 loop reads CASSPTASGNTIYF. As DNA, the CDR3 is TGTGCCAGCAGCCCGACAGCCTCTGGAAACACCATATATTTT.